The T cell receptor beta chain under discussion was sequenced for a study of beta chain features in type 1 diabetes. General study results and limits: A definitive answer on HLA type influencing TCRB rearrangement was not reached here.

This clone was observed a few times. What it recognizes is unknown. This CDR3 is also generated by other DNA sequences in the sample. Germline V gives CDR1 SGHDN, CDR2 FVKESK. The CDR3 consists of 11 residues. V lost 1 base to trimming and J lost 4 bases, with 1 base between them. TCRB transcripts that were expressed got sequenced, as all of the isolated RNA had been reverse transcribed. Some 4 million reads were obtained on average from naive, central memory and regulatory T cell samples. This table comes from immunoSEQ multiplex PCR, and its TCRdb copy is limited to in-frame clones, with some not included. Of 450,000 or so clones listed, 9.5% to 12% were seen once; the top ten hold over 0.035%.

The clonotype was recovered from a woman younger than 35 in good health. The gene calls are TRBV14 and TRBJ1-2; D remains ambiguous. What was sequenced was naive CD4+ T cells from blood. The CDR3 spells CASSQGYGYTF. The CDR3 nucleotides read TGTGCCAGCAGCCAAGGCTATGGCTACACCTTC.